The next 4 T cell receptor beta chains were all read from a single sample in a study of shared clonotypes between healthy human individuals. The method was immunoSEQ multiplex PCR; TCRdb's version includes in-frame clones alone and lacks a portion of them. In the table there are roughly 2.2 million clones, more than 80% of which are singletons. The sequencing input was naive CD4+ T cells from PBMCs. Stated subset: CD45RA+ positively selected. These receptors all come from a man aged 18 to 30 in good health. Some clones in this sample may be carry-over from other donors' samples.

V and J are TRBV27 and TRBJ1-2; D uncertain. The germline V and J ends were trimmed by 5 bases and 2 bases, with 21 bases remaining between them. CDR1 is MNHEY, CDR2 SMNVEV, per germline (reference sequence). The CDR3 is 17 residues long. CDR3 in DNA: TGTGCCAGCAGTCCAACCCGGAGAGGCAGCGCCAACTATGGCTACACCTTC. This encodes CASSPTRRGSANYGYTF.

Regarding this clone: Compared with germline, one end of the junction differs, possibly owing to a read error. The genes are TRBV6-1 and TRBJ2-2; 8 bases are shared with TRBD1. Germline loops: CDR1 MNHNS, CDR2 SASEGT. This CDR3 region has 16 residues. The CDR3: CASSEAPTGVAGELFF. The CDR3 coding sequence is TGTGCCAGCAGCGAAGCTCCGACAGGGGTGGCCGGGGAGCTGTTTTTT.

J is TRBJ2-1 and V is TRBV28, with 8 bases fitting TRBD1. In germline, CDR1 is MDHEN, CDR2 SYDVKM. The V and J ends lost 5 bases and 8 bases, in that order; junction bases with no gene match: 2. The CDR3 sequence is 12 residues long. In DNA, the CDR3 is TGTGCCAGCAGTGACAGGGGAGATGAGCAGTTCTTC. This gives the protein CASSDRGDEQFF.

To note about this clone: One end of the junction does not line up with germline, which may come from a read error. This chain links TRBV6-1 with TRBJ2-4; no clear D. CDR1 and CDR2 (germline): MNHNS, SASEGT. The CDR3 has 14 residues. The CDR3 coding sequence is TGTGCCAGCACTGAAGGGATAGCCAAAAACATTCAGTACTTC. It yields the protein CASTEGIAKNIQYF.